A selection of T cell receptor beta chains follows, all from one sample in a study of liver allograft versus peripheral blood T cells. In TCRdb, the reads were re-called with MiXCR into one record per CDR3 protein. This table has thousands of distinct CDR3 sequences, roughly 14% appearing once. These receptors originate from a human patient who had a liver transplant. The graft donor may have contributed some T cells. The CDR3 runs from the conserved cysteine through the conserved F or W. The D gene is left open where the match is weak. Not every row has a clone size; where given, it reads once, few, many or a size class.

>.|medium-sized|TRBJ1-1|TRBV6-5
CASSYGGTEAFF
TGTGCCAGCAGTTACGGGGGGACTGAAGCTTTCTTT
>.|few|TRBJ2-7|TRBV28
CASSFSGHEQYF
TGTGCCAGCAGTTTTTCGGGTCACGAGCAGTACTTC
>TRBD1|medium-sized|TRBJ2-7|TRBV7-9
CASSSTGAEQYF
TGTGCCAGCAGCTCGACAGGGGCCGAGCAGTACTTC
>.|medium-sized|TRBJ2-7|TRBV19
CASRDTGNWEQYF
TGTGCCAGTAGAGATACAGGGAATTGGGAGCAGTACTTC
>TRBD1|medium-sized|TRBJ1-1|TRBV19
CASSPIIRDRFNTEAFF
TGTGCCAGTAGTCCTATCATTCGGGACAGATTTAACACTGAAGCTTTCTTT
>.|.|TRBJ2-1|TRBV9
CASSGGGAPGNEQFF
TGTGCCAGCAGCGGGGGGGGGGCCCCGGGGAATGAGCAGTTCTTC
>TRBD2|few|TRBJ2-1|TRBV30
CAWTISGGAYNEQFF
TGTGCCTGGACCATTAGCGGGGGGGCCTACAATGAGCAGTTCTTC
>.|medium-sized|TRBJ1-1|TRBV5-6
CASSLNMLMNTEAFF
TGTGCCAGCAGCTTGAATATGCTCATGAACACTGAAGCTTTCTTT
>.|medium-sized|TRBJ1-3|TRBV16
CASSQGQISSGNTIYF
TGTGCCAGCAGCCAAGGACAGATTTCCTCTGGAAACACCATATATTTT
>.|medium-sized|TRBJ2-7|TRBV27
CASSLVPSVYEQYF
TGTGCCAGCAGTTTAGTCCCGAGCGTCTACGAGCAGTACTTC
>TRBD2|few|TRBJ2-7|TRBV20-1
CSARVAGGSYEQYF
TGCAGTGCTAGAGTAGCGGGAGGATCCTACGAGCAGTACTTC
>.|medium-sized|TRBJ2-7|TRBV5-6
CASSLGGDYEQYF
TGTGCCAGCAGCTTGGGGGGGGACTACGAGCAGTACTTC
>TRBD1|medium-sized|TRBJ1-6|TRBV6-6
CASRPGQGLPARSPLHF
TGTGCCAGCAGACCTGGACAGGGGCTCCCCGCTAGGTCACCCCTCCACTTT
>.|many|TRBJ1-1|TRBV14
CASSQDLEGMDTEAFF
TGTGCCAGCAGCCAAGATCTCGAGGGTATGGACACTGAAGCTTTCTTT
>TRBD2|medium-sized|TRBJ2-1|TRBV19
CASTSAGPTYNEQFF
TGTGCCAGTACCTCAGCGGGACCCACCTACAATGAGCAGTTCTTC